A selection of T cell receptor beta chains follows, all from one sample in a study of shared clonotypes between healthy human individuals. Repertoires were generated with immunoSEQ multiplex PCR, while TCRdb's copy carries only in-frame clones and drops some. The sample lists 2,500,000 or so clones; around 90% were seen once. Sequencing input: naive CD4+ T cells from PBMCs. These receptors came from a man aged 18 to 30 in good health. Some clones in this sample may be carry-over from other donors' samples. Both conserved end residues are part of each CDR3. The order of the fields is D gene, V gene, J gene, CDR3 DNA, CDR3 protein. A D gene is named only where the DNA matches it firmly.

d_gene: TRBD1
v_gene: TRBV6-1
j_gene: TRBJ2-7
CDR3nt: TGTGCCAGCAGAATCCGTGAGGGGGCGAGCTACGAGCAGTACTTC
CDR3aa: CASRIREGASYEQYF

d_gene: TRBD1
v_gene: TRBV6-6
j_gene: TRBJ2-3
CDR3nt: TGTGCCAGCACCAAGACAGGGGGCACAGATACGCAGTATTTT
CDR3aa: CASTKTGGTDTQYF

d_gene: -
v_gene: TRBV27
j_gene: TRBJ2-5
CDR3nt: TGTGCCAGCAGTTTAATAGCAGGGAGGGAGACCCAGTACTTC
CDR3aa: CASSLIAGRETQYF

d_gene: TRBD1
v_gene: TRBV7-9
j_gene: TRBJ2-7
CDR3nt: TGTGCCAGCAGCTGGGAACAGGGGAAGCAGTACTTC
CDR3aa: CASSWEQGKQYF

d_gene: -
v_gene: TRBV5-1
j_gene: TRBJ2-3
CDR3nt: TGCGCCAGCAGCCCCGGGACGCGTCCGACCTCAGATACGCAGTATTTT
CDR3aa: CASSPGTRPTSDTQYF

d_gene: -
v_gene: TRBV28
j_gene: TRBJ2-3
CDR3nt: TGTGCCAGCAGTTTGAGGTGGGATACGCAGTATTTT
CDR3aa: CASSLRWDTQYF

d_gene: -
v_gene: TRBV2
j_gene: TRBJ2-2
CDR3nt: TGTGCCAGCAGTGAGGGGGTACTGAACACCGGGGAGCTGTTTTTT
CDR3aa: CASSEGVLNTGELFF

d_gene: -
v_gene: TRBV7-3
j_gene: TRBJ2-7
CDR3nt: TGTGCCAGCAGCAAACGGGACCGATACGAGCAGTACTTC
CDR3aa: CASSKRDRYEQYF

d_gene: -
v_gene: TRBV7-2
j_gene: TRBJ1-2
CDR3nt: TGTGCCAGCAGCACACAGGGAGGAAATGGCTACACCTTC
CDR3aa: CASSTQGGNGYTF

d_gene: -
v_gene: TRBV28
j_gene: TRBJ1-1
CDR3nt: TGTGCCAGCAGTGCGTCGACCCCGCGGACTGAAGCTTTCTTT
CDR3aa: CASSASTPRTEAFF